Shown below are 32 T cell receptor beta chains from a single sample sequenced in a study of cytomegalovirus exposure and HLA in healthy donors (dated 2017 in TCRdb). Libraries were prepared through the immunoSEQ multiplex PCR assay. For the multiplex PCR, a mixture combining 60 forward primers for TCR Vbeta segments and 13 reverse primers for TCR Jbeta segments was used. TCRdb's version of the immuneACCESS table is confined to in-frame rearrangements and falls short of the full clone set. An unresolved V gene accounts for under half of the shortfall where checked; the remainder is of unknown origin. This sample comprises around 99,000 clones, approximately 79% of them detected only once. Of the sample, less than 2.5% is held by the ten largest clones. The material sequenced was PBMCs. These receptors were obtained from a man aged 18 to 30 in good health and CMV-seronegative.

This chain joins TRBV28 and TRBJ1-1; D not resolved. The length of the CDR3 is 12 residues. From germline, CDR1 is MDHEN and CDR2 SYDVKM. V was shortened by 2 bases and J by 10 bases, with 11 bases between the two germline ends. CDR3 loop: CASSLGMGGAFF. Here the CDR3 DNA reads TGTGCCAGCAGTTTAGGGATGGGAGGAGCTTTCTTT.

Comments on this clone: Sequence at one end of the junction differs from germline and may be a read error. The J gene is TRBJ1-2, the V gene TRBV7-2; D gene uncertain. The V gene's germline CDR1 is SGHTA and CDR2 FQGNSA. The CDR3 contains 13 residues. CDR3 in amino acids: CASSLVGNYGYPF. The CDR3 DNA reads TGTGCCAGCAGCTTAGTCGGGAACTATGGCTACCCCTTC.

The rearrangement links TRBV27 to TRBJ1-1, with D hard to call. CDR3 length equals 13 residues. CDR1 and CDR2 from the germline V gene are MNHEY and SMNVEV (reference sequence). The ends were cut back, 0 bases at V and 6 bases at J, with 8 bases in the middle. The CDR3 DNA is TGTGCCAGCAGTTTATCGTCAGTTTCTGAAGCTTTCTTT. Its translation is CASSLSSVSEAFF.

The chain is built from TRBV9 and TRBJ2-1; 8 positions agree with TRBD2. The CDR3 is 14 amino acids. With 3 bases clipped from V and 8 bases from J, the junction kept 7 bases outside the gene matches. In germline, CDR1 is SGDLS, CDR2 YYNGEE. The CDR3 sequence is CASSGGGTRHEQFF. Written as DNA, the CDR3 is TGTGCCAGCAGCGGCGGGGGGACACGGCATGAGCAGTTCTTC.

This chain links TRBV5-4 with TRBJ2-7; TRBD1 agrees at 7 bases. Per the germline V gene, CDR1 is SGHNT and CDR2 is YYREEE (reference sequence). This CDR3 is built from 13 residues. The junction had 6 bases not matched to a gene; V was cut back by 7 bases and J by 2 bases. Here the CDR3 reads CASGPGTAYEQYF. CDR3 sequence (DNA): TGTGCCAGCGGACCCGGGACAGCCTACGAGCAGTACTTC.

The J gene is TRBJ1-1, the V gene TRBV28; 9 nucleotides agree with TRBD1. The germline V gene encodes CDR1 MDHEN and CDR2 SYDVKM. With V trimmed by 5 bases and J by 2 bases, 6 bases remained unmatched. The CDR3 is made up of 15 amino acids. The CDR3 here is CASSTQGQGNTEAFF. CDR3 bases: TGTGCCAGCAGTACCCAGGGACAGGGAAACACTGAAGCTTTCTTT. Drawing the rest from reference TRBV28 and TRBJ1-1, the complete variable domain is DVKVTQSSRYLVKRTGEKVFLECVQDMDHENMFWYRQDPGLGLRLIYFSYDVKMKEKGDIPEGYSVSREKKERFSLILESASTNQTSMYLCASSTQGQGNTEAFFGQGTRLTVV.

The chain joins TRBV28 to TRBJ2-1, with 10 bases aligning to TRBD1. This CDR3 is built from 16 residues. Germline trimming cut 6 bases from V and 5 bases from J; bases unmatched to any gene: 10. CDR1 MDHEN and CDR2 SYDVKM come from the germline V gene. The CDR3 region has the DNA TGTGCCAGCAGCCCCGCGCGGGACAGGGGTAACAATGAGCAGTTCTTC. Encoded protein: CASSPARDRGNNEQFF.

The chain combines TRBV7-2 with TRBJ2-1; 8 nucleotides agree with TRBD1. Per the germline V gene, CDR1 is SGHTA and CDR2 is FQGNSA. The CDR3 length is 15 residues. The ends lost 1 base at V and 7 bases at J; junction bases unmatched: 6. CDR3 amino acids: CASSLVDRAGNEQFF. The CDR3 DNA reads TGTGCCAGCAGCTTAGTGGACAGGGCGGGTAATGAGCAGTTCTTC.

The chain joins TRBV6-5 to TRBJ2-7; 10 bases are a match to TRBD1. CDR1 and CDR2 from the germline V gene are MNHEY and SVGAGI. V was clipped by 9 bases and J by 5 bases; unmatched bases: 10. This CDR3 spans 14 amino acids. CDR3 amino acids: CASKRGTGVHEQYF. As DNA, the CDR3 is TGTGCCAGTAAACGCGGGACAGGGGTCCACGAGCAGTACTTC.

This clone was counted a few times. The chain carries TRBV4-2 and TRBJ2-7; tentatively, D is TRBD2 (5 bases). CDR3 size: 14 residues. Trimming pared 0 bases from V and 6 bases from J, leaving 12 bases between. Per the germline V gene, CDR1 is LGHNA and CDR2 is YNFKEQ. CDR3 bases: TGTGCCAGCAGCCAAGATTTGGAGGTCGGCGAGCAGTACTTC. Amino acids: CASSQDLEVGEQYF.

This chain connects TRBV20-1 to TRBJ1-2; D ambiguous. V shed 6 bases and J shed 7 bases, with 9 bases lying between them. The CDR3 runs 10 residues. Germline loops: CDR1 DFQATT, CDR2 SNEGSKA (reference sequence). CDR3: CSAREAGYTF. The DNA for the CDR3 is TGCAGTGCCCGGGAGGCTGGCTACACCTTC.

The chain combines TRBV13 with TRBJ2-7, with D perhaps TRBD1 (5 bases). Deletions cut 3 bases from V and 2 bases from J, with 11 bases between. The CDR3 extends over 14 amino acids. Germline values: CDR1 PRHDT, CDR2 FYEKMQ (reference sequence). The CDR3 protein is CASSLGPPPYEQYF. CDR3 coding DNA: TGTGCCAGCAGCTTGGGGCCCCCACCCTACGAGCAGTACTTC.

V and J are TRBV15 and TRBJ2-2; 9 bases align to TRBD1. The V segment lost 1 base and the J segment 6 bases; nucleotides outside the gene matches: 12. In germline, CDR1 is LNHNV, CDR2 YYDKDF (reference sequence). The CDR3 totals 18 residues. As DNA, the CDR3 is TGTGCCACCAGCAGAGTTGCTACCGGGACAGGGCTCGCCGGGGAGCTGTTTTTT. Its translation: CATSRVATGTGLAGELFF.

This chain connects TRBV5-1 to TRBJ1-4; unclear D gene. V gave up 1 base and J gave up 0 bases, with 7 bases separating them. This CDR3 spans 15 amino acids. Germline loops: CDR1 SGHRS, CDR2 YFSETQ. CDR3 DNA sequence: TGCGCCAGCAGCTTGTTCACACCAACTAATGAAAAACTGTTTTTT. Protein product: CASSLFTPTNEKLFF.

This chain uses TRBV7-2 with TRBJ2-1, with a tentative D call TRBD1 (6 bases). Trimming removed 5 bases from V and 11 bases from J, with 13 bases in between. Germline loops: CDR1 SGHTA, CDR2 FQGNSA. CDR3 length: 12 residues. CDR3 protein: CASSETGTKQFF. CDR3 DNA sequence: TGTGCCAGCAGCGAAACCGGGACAAAGCAGTTCTTC.

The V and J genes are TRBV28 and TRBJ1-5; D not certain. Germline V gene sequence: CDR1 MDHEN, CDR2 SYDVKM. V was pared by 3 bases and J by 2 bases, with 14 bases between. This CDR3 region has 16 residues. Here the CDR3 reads CASSFGRPGGNQPQHF. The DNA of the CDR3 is TGTGCCAGCAGTTTCGGCAGGCCGGGAGGCAATCAGCCCCAGCATTTT.

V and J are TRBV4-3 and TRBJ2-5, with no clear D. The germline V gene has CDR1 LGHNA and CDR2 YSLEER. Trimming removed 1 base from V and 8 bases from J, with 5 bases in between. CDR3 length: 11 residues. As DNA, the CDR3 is TGCGCCAGCAGCCAAGGGAGTACCCAGTACTTC. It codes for CASSQGSTQYF.

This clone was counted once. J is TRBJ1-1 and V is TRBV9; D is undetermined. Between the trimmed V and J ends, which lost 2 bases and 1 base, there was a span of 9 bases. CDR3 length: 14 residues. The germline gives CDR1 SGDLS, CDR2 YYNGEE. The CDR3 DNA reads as TGTGCCAGCAGCGTCCAAGCAGGGAACACTGAAGCTTTCTTT. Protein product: CASSVQAGNTEAFF. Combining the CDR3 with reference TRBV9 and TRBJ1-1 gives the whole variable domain DSGVTQTPKHLITATGQRVTLRCSPRSGDLSVYWYQQSLDQGLQFLIQYYNGEERAKGNILERFSAQQFPDLHSELNLSSLELGDSALYFCASSVQAGNTEAFFGQGTRLTVV.

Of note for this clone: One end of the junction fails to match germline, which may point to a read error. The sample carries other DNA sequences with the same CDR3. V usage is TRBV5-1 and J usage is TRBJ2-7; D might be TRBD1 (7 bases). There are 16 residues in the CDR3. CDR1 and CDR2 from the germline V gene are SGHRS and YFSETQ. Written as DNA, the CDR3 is TGCGCCAGCAGCTTGGAGCGACAGGGACTTCCCTACGAGCAGTATTTC. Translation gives CASSLERQGLPYEQYF.

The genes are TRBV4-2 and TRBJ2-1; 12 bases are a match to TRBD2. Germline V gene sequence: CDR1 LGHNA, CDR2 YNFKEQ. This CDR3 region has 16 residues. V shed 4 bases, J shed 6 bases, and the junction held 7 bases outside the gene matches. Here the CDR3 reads CASSLTSGGSVNEQFF. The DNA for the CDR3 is TGTGCCAGCAGCCTTACTAGCGGGGGGTCGGTCAATGAGCAGTTCTTC.

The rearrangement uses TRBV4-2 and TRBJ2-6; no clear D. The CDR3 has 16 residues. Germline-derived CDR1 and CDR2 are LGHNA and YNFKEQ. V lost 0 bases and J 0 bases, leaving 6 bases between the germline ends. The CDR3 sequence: CASSQETNSGANVLTF. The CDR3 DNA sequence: TGTGCCAGCAGCCAAGAGACAAACTCTGGGGCCAACGTCCTGACTTTC.

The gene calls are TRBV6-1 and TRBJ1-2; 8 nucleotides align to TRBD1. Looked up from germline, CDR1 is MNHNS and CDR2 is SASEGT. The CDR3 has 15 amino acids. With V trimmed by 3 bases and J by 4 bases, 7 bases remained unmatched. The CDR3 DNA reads TGTGCCAGCAGTGACCCTAGGACAGGGAGCTATGGCTACACCTTC. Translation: CASSDPRTGSYGYTF.

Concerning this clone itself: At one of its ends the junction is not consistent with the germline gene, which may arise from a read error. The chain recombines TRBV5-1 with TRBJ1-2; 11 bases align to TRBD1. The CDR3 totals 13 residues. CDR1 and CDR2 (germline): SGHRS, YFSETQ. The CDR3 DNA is TGCGCCAGCAGCTTGCAAGGACAGGGGGCTTTGGCCTTC. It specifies CASSLQGQGALAF.

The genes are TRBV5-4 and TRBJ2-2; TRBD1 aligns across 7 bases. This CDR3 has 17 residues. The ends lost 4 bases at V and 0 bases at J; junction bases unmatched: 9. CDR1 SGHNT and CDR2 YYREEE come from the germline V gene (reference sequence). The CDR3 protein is CASSAGDSRSNTGELFF. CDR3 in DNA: TGTGCCAGCAGCGCAGGGGACAGTCGATCGAACACCGGGGAGCTGTTTTTT.

The CDR3 region is CASSPIGGGRMVWYF. The CDR3 DNA is TGTGCCAGCAGCCCCATAGGGGGTGGACGGATGGTTTGGTACTTC. V gene TRBV7-2 combines with J gene TRBJ2-5; D might be TRBD1 (6 bases). The CDR3 has 15 amino acids. The germline V and J ends were trimmed by 5 bases and 13 bases, with 26 bases remaining between them. In germline, CDR1 is SGHTA, CDR2 FQGNSA. The full variable domain, its missing parts supplied by reference TRBV7-2 and TRBJ2-5, is GAGVSQSPSNKVTEKGKDVELRCDPISGHTALYWYRQSLGQGLEFLIYFQGNSAPDKSGLPSDRFSAERTGGSVSTLTIQRTQQEDSAVYLCASSPIGGGRMVWYFGPGTRLLVL.

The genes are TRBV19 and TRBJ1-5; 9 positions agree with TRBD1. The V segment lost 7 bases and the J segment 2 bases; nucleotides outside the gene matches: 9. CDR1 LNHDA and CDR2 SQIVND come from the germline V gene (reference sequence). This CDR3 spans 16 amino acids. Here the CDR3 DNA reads TGTGCCAGTAAGTCGACAGGGGGTGCGGGCAATCAGCCCCAGCATTTT. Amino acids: CASKSTGGAGNQPQHF.

This CDR3 is CASSLGQGATTGELFF. DNA for the CDR3: TGTGCCAGCAGCTTAGGACAGGGGGCTACCACCGGGGAGCTGTTTTTT. The chain employs TRBV5-6 and TRBJ2-2; 11 nucleotides match TRBD1. The CDR3 loop spans 16 amino acids. V was pared by 2 bases and J by 4 bases, with 4 bases of the junction left unmatched. The V gene's germline CDR1 is SGHDT and CDR2 YYEEEE.

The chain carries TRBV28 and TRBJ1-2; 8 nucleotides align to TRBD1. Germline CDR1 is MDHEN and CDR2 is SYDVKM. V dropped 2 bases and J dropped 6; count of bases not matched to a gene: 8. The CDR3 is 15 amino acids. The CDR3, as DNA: TGTGCCAGCAGTTTACTCGTCGGACAGGGTAATGGCTACACCTTC. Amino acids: CASSLLVGQGNGYTF.

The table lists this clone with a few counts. The CDR3 loop reads CASSFRGRSEKLFF. The CDR3 nucleotides are TGTGCCAGCAGCTTCAGGGGGCGCAGTGAAAAACTGTTTTTT. V usage is TRBV7-2 and J usage is TRBJ1-4; TRBD1 aligns across 8 bases. The CDR3 totals 14 residues. V lost 3 bases, J lost 7 bases, and 4 bases stayed unmatched. The germline CDR1 and CDR2 sequences are SGHTA and FQGNSA.

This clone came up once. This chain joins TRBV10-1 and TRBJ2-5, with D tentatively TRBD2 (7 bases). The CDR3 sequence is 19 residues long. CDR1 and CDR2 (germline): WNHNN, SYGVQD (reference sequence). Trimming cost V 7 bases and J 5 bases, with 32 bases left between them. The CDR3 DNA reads TGCGCCAGCAAGGATGTATCGGGGGGCCCTTTTTTTCGGGAGGAGACCCAGTACTTC. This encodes CASKDVSGGPFFREETQYF.

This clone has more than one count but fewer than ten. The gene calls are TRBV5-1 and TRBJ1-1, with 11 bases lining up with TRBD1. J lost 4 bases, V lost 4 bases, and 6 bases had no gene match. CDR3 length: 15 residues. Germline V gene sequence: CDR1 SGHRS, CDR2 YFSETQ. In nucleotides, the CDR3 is TGCGCCAGCAGCCGCGGACAGGGGGCTGTCACTGAAGCTTTCTTT. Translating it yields CASSRGQGAVTEAFF.

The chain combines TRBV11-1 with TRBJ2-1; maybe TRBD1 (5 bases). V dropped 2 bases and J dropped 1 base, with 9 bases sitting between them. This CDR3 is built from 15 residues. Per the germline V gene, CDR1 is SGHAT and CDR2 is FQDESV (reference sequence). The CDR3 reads CASSLRGKSYNEQFF. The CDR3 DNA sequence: TGTGCCAGCAGCTTAAGGGGAAAGTCCTACAATGAGCAGTTCTTC. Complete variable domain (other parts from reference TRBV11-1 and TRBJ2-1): EAEVAQSPRYKITEKSQAVAFWCDPISGHATLYWYRQILGQGPELLVQFQDESVVDDSQLPKDRFSAERLKGVDSTLKIQPAELGDSAMYLCASSLRGKSYNEQFFGPGTRLTVL.